The source of this T cell receptor (beta chain) is a study of beta chain features in type 1 diabetes (dated by TCRdb to the late 2010s). Study-wide context: No differences in mean age, gender distribution, total cell number or subset yield were found between patients and healthy donors. Across all samples, approximately 100 million sorted cells were examined, and cell number per subset correlated strongly with RNA yield. In the study, recently diagnosed type 1 diabetes patients and matched healthy donors were compared on the TCRB repertoires of their sorted circulating CD4+ T cell subsets. Regulatory and stem cell-like memory subsets were isolated from only 8 patients and roughly eight healthy donors, whereas naive and central memory subsets came from all 28 donors. The research as a whole found: Because cDNA was sequenced instead of genomic DNA, highly expressing activated cells could be over-represented, though the groups showed no difference in activation or CD3 levels. At VDJ recombination sites, patients with type 1 diabetes made fewer insertions and deleted more nucleotides, a pattern implying thymic rearrangement abnormalities. Type 1 diabetes patients showed a moderate but significant shortening of TCRB CDR3 length in all four CD4+ subsets. Only small numbers of individuals were included in the HLA sub-analyses, which left unresolved whether HLA type had any influence on TCRB rearrangement. Shorter templates might have been favored by PCR, but patient and control samples were amplified and corrected together, so both groups would have been affected equally by any skew. Naive, central memory and regulatory TCRB repertoires appeared to be more similar among patients than among healthy donors.

Each donor gave one peripheral blood draw, averaging about 120 mL, which was collected into heparinised tubes. Using a panel that included CD45RO, CCR7, CD25, CD127, CD95 and CD27, naive, central memory, regulatory and stem cell-like memory CD4+ T cells were sorted on a BD FACSAria II. Purity was above 95% for every sorted population. PBMCs were isolated immediately by Lymphoprep density gradient centrifugation and stained directly without culture. So that batch effects would be minimized, each experiment stained and sorted samples in pairs, pairing one healthy donor with one patient. All of the isolated RNA was reverse transcribed with the High Capacity cDNA Reverse Transcription Kit, so expressed TCRB transcripts were sequenced. Naive, central memory and regulatory T cell samples underwent deep immunoSEQ sequencing, averaging about 3.57 million total reads per sample. Sorted cells were lysed in RLT buffer and RNA was extracted with DNase-treated RNeasy Micro or Mini kits, depending on cell number. To prevent cross-contamination, each cell subset was processed individually, whereas patient and healthy donor samples were processed jointly. The immunoSEQ multiplex PCR was used to amplify TCRB sequences from cDNA, generating 87-bp fragments that spanned the CDR3 region. Amplicons were sequenced on the Illumina HiSeq platform. As for the authors' bioinformatics: Synthetic template baselines were used to correct PCR bias computationally, reads within Hamming distance 2 were collapsed, and singletons that could not be merged were discarded. Reads were aligned to IMGT to assign V, D and J genes, CDR3 length, and insertions or deletions at six rearrangement sites. Clonotype counts were normalized to sorted cell number within each subset before computing true diversity and Gini coefficients with the tcR R package. The overlap coefficient, calculated on TCRB nucleotide sequences, was used to quantify repertoire sharing. Out-of-frame TCRB sequences from naive cells were analyzed to stand in for the pre-selection repertoire. Imported from immuneACCESS, the table was reduced by TCRdb to in-frame sequences with V and J called. These copies leave out some clones; in studies compared against another copy, an unresolved V gene accounts for under half, and the cause of the remainder is not known. V and J calls and clone size are those listed in that table; D and trimming were worked out from the DNA. This sample lists 400,000 to 600,000 clones; 25% to 35% were detected once. The ten top clones hold 0.065% of the sample.

The germline V gene provides CDR1 MNHEY and CDR2 SVGAGI. CDR3 length: 12 amino acids, cysteine to phenylalanine. Only the CDR3 part of the read is kept: 36 bases, read in frame from the first base. V drops 3 bases and J drops 7 bases, leaving 9 bases in between. This clone was found once. The clone's antigen remains unknown. One base away there is no much larger clone; base qualities are not given. This TCR derives from a man between 18 and 29 years old in good health. The chain employs TRBV6-5 and TRBJ2-5, and perhaps TRBD2 as D gene, on 5 matching bases. Source material: naive CD4+ T cells from blood. The cell subset or site label for this specimen denotes: true naive CD4+ T cells. At the DNA level, the sequence is TGTGCCAGCAGTTATCGGGCGGGGACCCAGTACTTC. Its translation reads: CASSYRAGTQYF.